A selection of T cell receptor beta chains follows, all from one sample in a study of T cells in Graves' hyperthyroidism and ophthalmopathy. TCRdb fed the multiplex PCR reads into MiXCR, producing one record per CDR3 protein. This sample has 650,000 to 750,000 distinct CDR3 sequences, with approximately 14% found just once. Sample: blood. All receptors come from a woman aged 18-30 years with Graves' hyperthyroidism. Both conserved end residues are part of each CDR3. Fields, in order: D gene, J gene, clone size, V gene, CDR3 DNA, CDR3 protein. D genes are given only for firm matches. Only part of the rows carry a size: once, few, many, or a class if the clone is expanded.

>.|TRBJ2-5|many|TRBV7-2
TGTGCCAGCAGCTCGGTTCAGGGCAGGGTAGAGACCCAGTACTTC
CASSSVQGRVETQYF
>TRBD1|TRBJ1-5|.|TRBV12-5
TGTGCCTCCCCTCGACAGGGAGGTTATCAGCCCCAGCATTTT
CASPRQGGYQPQHF
>.|TRBJ1-5|many|TRBV2
TGTGCCAGCAGTGACAGGGGCAGGAATCAGCCCCAGCATTTT
CASSDRGRNQPQHF
>TRBD2|TRBJ2-7|few|TRBV24-1
TGTGCCACCAGTGGCAGCGGGAGCTACGAGCAGTACTTC
CATSGSGSYEQYF
>.|TRBJ2-3|.|TRBV9
TGTGCCAGCAGCGTAGACGCAACCCCTCCCACAGATACGCAGTATTTT
CASSVDATPPTDTQYF
>TRBD2|TRBJ2-2|many|TRBV25-1
TGTGCCAGCAGGCGGACTAGCAAGGGCACCGGGGAGCTGTTTTTT
CASRRTSKGTGELFF
>.|TRBJ2-1|few|TRBV19
TGTGCCAGTAGTACCTGGGGGTGGCCGCCCCTCTCCTACAATGAGCAGTTCTTC
CASSTWGWPPLSYNEQFF
>.|TRBJ2-3|few|TRBV2
TGTGCCAGCAGTGCTCAGGGCAGGGAGTCCACAGATACGCAGTATTTT
CASSAQGRESTDTQYF
>.|TRBJ1-5|few|TRBV19
TGTGCCAGTACCATGGGGTTCACAGGGAAGAAGGGTCAGCCCCAGCATTTT
CASTMGFTGKKGQPQHF
>TRBD1|TRBJ1-1|few|TRBV9
TGTGCCAGCAGCGCCCGGGACAGAAGCATGAACACTGAAGCTTTCTTT
CASSARDRSMNTEAFF
>.|TRBJ2-3|many|TRBV20-1
TGCAGTGCTAGAGATTTTGCGGCCGCAGTATGGGCAGATACGCAGTATTTT
CSARDFAAAVWADTQYF
>TRBD1|TRBJ1-3|many|TRBV2
TGTGCCAGCAGCAGGCTGGGACAGGGGGCTGGAAACACCATATATTTT
CASSRLGQGAGNTIYF
>.|TRBJ2-3|many|TRBV18
TGTGCCAGCTCCGATGGGGCAGGGGGCACAGATACGCAGTATTTT
CASSDGAGGTDTQYF
>TRBD1|TRBJ2-7|many|TRBV3-1
TGTGCCAGCAGCCTCGACCCGACAGGGTCCAACCACGAGCAGTACTTC
CASSLDPTGSNHEQYF
>TRBD2|TRBJ2-7|.|TRBV7-2
TGTGCCAGCAGCTTAAACGGACTAGCGGAAACCTACGAGCAGTACTTC
CASSLNGLAETYEQYF
>.|TRBJ2-7|.|TRBV11-2
TGTGCCAGCAGCTCTTCTTTCGACGGGGGTCCCTACGAGCAGTACTTC
CASSSSFDGGPYEQYF
>TRBD2|TRBJ2-3|few|TRBV18
TGTGCCAGCTCACCAGGACTAGCGGGAGATCAAGTCACGCAGTATTTT
CASSPGLAGDQVTQYF
>.|TRBJ2-3|few|TRBV30
TGTGCCTGGAAAGGGGAATGGGGATGGGATACGCAGTATTTT
CAWKGEWGWDTQYF
>.|TRBJ1-1|many|TRBV6-1
TGTGCCAGCTCGAGAGGGGAGGGTGGGGGGACTGAAGCTTTCTTT
CASSRGEGGGTEAFF
>.|TRBJ1-1|many|TRBV30
TGTGCCTGGGTCTTTCAAGTGGGGTTGGACACTGAAGCTTTCTTT
CAWVFQVGLDTEAFF
>.|TRBJ2-7|.|TRBV6-2/TRBV6-3
TGTGCCAGCAGTTACCCGGACTCTTTTGGGTACTCCTACGAGCAGTACTTC
CASSYPDSFGYSYEQYF
>.|TRBJ2-1|few|TRBV6-2/TRBV6-3
TGTGCCAGCAGAACACCACTTGGAGACAATGAGCAGTTCTTC
CASRTPLGDNEQFF
>.|TRBJ2-5|many|TRBV7-8
TGTGCCAGCGGCTATACTAGGGGGCAAGAGACCCAGTACTTC
CASGYTRGQETQYF
>TRBD2|TRBJ2-1|few|TRBV6-1
TGTGCCACCCTTAGAACGCGACTAGCGCAGCAGTTCTTC
CATLRTRLAQQFF
>.|TRBJ2-7|many|TRBV18
TGTGCCAGCTCACCAAGGCAGATCTCCTACGAGCAGTACTTC
CASSPRQISYEQYF
>.|TRBJ2-7|many|TRBV3-1
TGTGCCAGCAGCCAGCCCGGACAGCCCTACGAGCAGTACTTC
CASSQPGQPYEQYF
>TRBD1|TRBJ1-2|many|TRBV6-6
TGTGCCAGCAGTTACTCGGCAAGAGGAGGGGGCGCGGAGGGCTACACCTTC
CASSYSARGGGAEGYTF